What follows describes a single TCR beta chain. Its specificity is unknown. The sample belongs to a study of identical twins. Whole-study findings and limits: While abundant cord blood beta clonotypes carried fewer insertions, memory repertoires showed no such pattern.

Template switching added a universal primer site; cDNA carried unique molecular identifiers. MiXCR was run by TCRdb on the 5' RACE reads, yielding one entry per CDR3 protein. The table includes roughly 260,000 distinct CDR3 sequences, 7.5% detected once. The CDR3 has 15 residues. Germline CDR1 reads SSHAT; CDR2 reads FNYEAQ (reference sequence). The V segment lost 2 bases and the J segment 4 bases; nucleotides outside the gene matches: 4. These data were likewise used in another study, on yellow fever vaccine responses in identical twins. That work adds: Twin vaccine T cell responses reportedly seemed partly convergent, partly personalized.

The chain has TRBV7-7 and TRBJ2-1; TRBD2 matches 8 bases. The sample was CD8+ T cells sorted from blood. The receptor comes from a woman aged 18-29 years in good health. For the CDR3, the DNA is TGTGCCAGCAGCTTATCGACGGGAGGGTACAATGAGCAGTTCTTC. Protein: CASSLSTGGYNEQFF.